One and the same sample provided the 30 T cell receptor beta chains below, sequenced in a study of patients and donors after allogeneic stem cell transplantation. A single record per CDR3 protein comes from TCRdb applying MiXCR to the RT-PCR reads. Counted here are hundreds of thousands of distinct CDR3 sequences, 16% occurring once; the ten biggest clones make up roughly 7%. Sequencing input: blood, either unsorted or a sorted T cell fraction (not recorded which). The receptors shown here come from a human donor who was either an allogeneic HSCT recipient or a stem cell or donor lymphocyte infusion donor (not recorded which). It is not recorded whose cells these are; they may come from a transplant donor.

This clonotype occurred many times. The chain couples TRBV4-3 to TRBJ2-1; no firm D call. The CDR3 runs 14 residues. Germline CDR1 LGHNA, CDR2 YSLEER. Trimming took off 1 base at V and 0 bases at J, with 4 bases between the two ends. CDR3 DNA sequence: TGCGCCAGCAGCCAAGTTCCCTCCTACAATGAGCAGTTCTTC. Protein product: CASSQVPSYNEQFF.

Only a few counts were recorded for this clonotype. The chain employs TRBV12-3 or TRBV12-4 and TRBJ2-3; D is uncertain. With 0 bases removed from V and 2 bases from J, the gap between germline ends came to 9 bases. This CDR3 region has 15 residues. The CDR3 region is CASSLAATATDTQYF. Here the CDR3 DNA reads TGTGCCAGCAGTTTAGCGGCAACGGCCACAGATACGCAGTATTTT.

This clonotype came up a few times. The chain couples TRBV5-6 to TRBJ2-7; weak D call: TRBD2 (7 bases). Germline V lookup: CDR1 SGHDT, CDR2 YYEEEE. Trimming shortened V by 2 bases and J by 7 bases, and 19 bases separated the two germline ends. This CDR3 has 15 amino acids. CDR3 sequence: CASSLGGAKLREQYF. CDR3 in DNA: TGTGCCAGCAGCTTAGGGGGGGCAAAGCTGAGAGAGCAGTACTTC.

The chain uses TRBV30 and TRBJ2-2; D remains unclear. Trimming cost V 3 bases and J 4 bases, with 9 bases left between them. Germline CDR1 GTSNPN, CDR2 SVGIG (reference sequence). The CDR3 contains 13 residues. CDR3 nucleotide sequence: TGTGCCTGGAGCGCCCTTGGCACCGGGGAGCTGTTTTTT. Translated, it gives CAWSALGTGELFF.

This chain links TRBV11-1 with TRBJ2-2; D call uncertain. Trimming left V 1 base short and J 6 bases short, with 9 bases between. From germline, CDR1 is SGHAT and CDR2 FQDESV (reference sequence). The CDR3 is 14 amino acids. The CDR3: CASSLDGSPGELFF. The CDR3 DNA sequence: TGTGCCAGCAGCTTAGATGGTTCCCCCGGGGAGCTGTTTTTT.

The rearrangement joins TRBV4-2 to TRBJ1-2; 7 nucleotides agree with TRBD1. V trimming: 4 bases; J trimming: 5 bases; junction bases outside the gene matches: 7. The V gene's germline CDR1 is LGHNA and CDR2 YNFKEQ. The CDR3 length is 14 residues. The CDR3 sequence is CASSLTGVEYGYTF. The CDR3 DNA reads TGTGCCAGCAGCCTTACAGGGGTAGAGTATGGCTACACCTTC.

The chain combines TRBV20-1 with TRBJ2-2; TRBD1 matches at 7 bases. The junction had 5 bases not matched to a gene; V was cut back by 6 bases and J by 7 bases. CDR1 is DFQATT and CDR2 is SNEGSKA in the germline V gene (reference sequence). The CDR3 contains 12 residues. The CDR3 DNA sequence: TGCAGTGCCCCCACAGGGGACGGGGAGCTGTTTTTT. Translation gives CSAPTGDGELFF.

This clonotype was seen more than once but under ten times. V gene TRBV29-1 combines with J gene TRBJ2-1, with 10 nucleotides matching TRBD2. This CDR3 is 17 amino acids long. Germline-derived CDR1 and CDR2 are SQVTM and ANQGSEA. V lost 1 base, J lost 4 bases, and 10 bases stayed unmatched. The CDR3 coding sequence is TGCAGCGTTGAAGTCCAAGCAGCGGGAGGGGGATACAATGAGCAGTTCTTC. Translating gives CSVEVQAAGGGYNEQFF.

The CDR3 loop reads CATPGQSNYGYTF. CDR3 coding DNA: TGTGCCACTCCGGGACAGTCTAACTATGGCTACACCTTC. The chain joins TRBV10-3 to TRBJ1-2, with 7 bases aligning to TRBD1. The CDR3 length is 13 residues. The germline CDR1 and CDR2 sequences are ENHRY and SYGVKD. V shed 10 bases and J 0 bases; nucleotides not matched to a gene: 5.

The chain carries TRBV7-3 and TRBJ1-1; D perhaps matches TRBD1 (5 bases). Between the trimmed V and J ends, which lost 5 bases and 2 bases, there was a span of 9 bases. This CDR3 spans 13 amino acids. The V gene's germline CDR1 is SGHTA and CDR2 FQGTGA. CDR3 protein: CASSRQINTEAFF. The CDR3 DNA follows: TGTGCCAGCAGCCGACAGATTAACACTGAAGCTTTCTTT.

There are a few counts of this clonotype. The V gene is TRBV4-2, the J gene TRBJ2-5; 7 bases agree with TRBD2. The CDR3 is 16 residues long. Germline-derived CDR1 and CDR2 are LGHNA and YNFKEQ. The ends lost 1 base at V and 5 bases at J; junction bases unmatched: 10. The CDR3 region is CASSQVGGRALETQYF. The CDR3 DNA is TGTGCCAGCAGCCAAGTGGGTGGGAGGGCTCTCGAGACCCAGTACTTC.

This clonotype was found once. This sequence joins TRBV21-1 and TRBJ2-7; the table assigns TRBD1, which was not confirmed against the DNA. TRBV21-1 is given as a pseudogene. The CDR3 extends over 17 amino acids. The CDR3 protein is CASSKTPRTGSSYEQYF. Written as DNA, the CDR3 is TGTGCCAGCAGCAAGACCCCACGGACAGGGAGCTCCTACGAGCAGTACTTC.

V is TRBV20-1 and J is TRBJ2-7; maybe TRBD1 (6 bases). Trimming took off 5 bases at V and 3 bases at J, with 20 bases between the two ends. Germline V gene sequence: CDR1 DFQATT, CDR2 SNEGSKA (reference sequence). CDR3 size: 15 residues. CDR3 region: CSAWRLGTRNYEQYF. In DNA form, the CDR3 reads TGCAGTGCTTGGCGGCTCGGGACAAGGAACTACGAGCAGTACTTC.

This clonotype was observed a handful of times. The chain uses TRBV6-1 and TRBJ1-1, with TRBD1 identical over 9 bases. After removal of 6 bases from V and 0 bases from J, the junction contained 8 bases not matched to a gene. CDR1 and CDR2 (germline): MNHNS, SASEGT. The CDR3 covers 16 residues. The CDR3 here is CASSKRTGVVNTEAFF. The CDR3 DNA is TGTGCCAGCAGCAAACGGACAGGGGTTGTGAACACTGAAGCTTTCTTT.

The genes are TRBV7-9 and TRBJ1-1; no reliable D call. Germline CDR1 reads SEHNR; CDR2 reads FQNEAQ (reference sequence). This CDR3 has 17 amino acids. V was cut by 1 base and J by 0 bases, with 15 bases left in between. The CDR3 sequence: CASSLVSVRRVNTEAFF. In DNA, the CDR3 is TGTGCCAGCAGCTTAGTTTCAGTTCGTCGGGTGAACACTGAAGCTTTCTTT.

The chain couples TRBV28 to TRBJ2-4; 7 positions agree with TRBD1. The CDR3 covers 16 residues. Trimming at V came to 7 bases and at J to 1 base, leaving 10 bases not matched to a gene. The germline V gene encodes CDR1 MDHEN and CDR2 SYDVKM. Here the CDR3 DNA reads TGTGCCAGCAACAGGGGTAGGTACTCGGCCAAAAACATTCAGTACTTC. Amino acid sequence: CASNRGRYSAKNIQYF.

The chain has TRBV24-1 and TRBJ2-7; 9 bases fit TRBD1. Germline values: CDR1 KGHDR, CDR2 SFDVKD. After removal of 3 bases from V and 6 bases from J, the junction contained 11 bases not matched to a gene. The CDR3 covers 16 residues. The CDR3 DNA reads TGTGCCACCAGTGATGTAGAACCGGGACAGGGAGGCGAGCAGTACTTC. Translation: CATSDVEPGQGGEQYF.

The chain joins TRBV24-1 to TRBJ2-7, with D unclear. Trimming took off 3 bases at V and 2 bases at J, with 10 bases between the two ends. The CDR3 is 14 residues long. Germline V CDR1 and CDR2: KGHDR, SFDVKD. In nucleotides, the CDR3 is TGTGCCACCAGTGATCGGACCGCTGCCTACGAGCAGTACTTC. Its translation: CATSDRTAAYEQYF.

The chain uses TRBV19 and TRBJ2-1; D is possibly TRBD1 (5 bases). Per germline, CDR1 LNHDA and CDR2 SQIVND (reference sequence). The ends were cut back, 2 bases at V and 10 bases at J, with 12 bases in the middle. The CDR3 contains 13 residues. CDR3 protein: CASSIRGPWEQFF. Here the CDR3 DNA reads TGTGCCAGTAGTATAAGGGGTCCGTGGGAGCAGTTCTTC.

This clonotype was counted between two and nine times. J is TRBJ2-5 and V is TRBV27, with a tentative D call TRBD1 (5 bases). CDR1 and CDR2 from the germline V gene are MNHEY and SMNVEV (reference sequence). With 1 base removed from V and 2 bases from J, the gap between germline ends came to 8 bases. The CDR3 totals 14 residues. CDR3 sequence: CASSLYRQQETQYF. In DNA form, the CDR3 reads TGTGCCAGCAGTTTATACAGACAGCAAGAGACCCAGTACTTC.

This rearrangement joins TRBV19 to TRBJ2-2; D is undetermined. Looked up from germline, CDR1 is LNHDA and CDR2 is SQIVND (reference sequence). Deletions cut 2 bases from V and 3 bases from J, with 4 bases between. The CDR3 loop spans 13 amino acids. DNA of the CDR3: TGTGCCAGTAGTATAACCGACACCGGGGAGCTGTTTTTT. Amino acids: CASSITDTGELFF.

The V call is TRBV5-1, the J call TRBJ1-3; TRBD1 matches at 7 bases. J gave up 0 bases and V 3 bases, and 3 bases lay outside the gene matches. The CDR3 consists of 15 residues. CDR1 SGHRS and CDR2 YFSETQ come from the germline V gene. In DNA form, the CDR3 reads TGCGCCAGCAGCTGGGGACAGAACTCTGGAAACACCATATATTTT. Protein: CASSWGQNSGNTIYF.

Here the CDR3 reads CASSELPTAPYEQYF. CDR3 coding DNA: TGTGCCAGCAGTGAGTTGCCCACGGCCCCTTACGAGCAGTACTTC. The chain uses TRBV2 and TRBJ2-7; the D is unclear. Trimming left V 3 bases short and J 4 bases short, with 16 bases between. CDR3 size: 15 residues. CDR1 is SNHLY, CDR2 FYNNEI, per germline.

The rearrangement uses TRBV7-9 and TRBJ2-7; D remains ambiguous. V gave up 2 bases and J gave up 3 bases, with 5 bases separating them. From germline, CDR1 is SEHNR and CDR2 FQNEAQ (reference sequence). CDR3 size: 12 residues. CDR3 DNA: TGTGCCAGCAGCTTACATTACTACGAGCAGTACTTC. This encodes CASSLHYYEQYF.

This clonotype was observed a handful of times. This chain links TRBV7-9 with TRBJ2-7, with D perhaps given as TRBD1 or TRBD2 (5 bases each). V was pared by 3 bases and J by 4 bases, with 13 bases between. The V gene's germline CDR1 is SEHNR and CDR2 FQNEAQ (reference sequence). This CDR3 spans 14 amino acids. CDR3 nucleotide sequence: TGTGCCAGCAGCTTGGGACGGGTTGGATACGAGCAGTACTTC. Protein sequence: CASSLGRVGYEQYF.

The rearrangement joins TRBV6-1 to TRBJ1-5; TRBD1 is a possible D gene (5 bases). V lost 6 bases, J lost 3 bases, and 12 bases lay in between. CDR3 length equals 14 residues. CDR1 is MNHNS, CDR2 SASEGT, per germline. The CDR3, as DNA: TGTGCCAGCAGATTAGACAGCCTCAATCAGCCCCAGCATTTT. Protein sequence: CASRLDSLNQPQHF.

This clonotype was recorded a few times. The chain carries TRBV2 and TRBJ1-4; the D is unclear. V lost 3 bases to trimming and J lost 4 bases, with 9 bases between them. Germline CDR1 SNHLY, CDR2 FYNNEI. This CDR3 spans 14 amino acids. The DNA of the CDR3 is TGTGCCAGCAGTGACCAGGCCTTTAATGAAAAACTGTTTTTT. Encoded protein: CASSDQAFNEKLFF.

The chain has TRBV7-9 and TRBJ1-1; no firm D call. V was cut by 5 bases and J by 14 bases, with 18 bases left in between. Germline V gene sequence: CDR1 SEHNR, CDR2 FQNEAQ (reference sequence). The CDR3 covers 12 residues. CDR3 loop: CASSLLRTPLFF. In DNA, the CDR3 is TGTGCCAGCAGCCTCTTGAGGACTCCCTTATTCTTT.

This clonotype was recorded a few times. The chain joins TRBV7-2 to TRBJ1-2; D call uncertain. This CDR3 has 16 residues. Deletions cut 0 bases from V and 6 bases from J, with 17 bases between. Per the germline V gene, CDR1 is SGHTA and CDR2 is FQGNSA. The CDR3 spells CASSLALGWAQNGYTF. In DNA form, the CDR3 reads TGTGCCAGCAGCTTAGCGTTGGGTTGGGCCCAAAATGGCTACACCTTC.

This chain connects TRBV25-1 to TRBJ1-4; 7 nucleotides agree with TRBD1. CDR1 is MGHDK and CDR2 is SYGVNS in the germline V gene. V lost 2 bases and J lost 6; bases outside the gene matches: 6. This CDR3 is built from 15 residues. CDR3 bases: TGTGCCAGCAGTGAAATTGAGACAGGGTATGAAAAACTGTTTTTT. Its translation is CASSEIETGYEKLFF.